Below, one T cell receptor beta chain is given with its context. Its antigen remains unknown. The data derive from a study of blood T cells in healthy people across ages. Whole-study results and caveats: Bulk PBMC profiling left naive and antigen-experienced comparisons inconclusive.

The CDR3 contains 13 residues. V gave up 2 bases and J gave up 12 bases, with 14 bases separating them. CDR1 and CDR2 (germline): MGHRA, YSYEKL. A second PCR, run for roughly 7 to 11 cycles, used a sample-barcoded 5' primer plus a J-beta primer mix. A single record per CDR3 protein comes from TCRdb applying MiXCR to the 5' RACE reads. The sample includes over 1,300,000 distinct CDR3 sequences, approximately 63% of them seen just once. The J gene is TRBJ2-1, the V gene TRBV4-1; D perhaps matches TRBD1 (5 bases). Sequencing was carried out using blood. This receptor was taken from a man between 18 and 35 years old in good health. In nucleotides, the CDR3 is TGCGCCAGCAGCCAAACAAGGGGCTCGTGGCAGTTCTTC. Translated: CASSQTRGSWQFF.